Following are 24 T cell receptor beta chains from one sample sequenced in a study of response to subunit inactivated influenza vaccine. Via MiXCR, TCRdb re-called the RT-PCR reads, giving one row per CDR3 protein. The profile covers about 780,000 distinct CDR3 sequences, with less than 20% appearing a single time and about a tenth taken by the ten largest. The material was PBMCs from blood, obtained roughly 5 days after vaccination. The receptor set was obtained from a man aged 45 to 65 who received an inactivated influenza vaccine.

The genes are TRBV7-2 and TRBJ2-1; 7 bases are a match to TRBD2. The CDR3 loop spans 15 amino acids. CDR1 is SGHTA, CDR2 FQGNSA, per germline. The J segment lost 3 bases and the V segment lost 5 bases, leaving 7 bases of the junction unmatched. CDR3 protein: CASSPTWGGYNEQFF. For the CDR3, the DNA is TGTGCCAGCAGCCCTACTTGGGGGGGCTACAATGAGCAGTTCTTC.

The V and J genes are TRBV28 and TRBJ2-3, with D perhaps TRBD1 (6 bases). CDR1 MDHEN and CDR2 SYDVKM come from the germline V gene. There are 16 residues in the CDR3. V was shortened by 8 bases and J by 7 bases, with 25 bases between the two germline ends. The CDR3 is CASRRNKGTSANTQYF. The CDR3 bases are TGTGCCAGCCGTAGGAATAAGGGGACATCCGCGAATACGCAGTATTTT.

The DNA of the CDR3 is TGTGCCAGCAGTTTTCGTTCGGTTACCGGGGAGCTGTTTTTT. Protein product: CASSFRSVTGELFF. This rearrangement joins TRBV28 to TRBJ2-2; D not certain. CDR3 size: 14 residues. The V end was cut by 3 bases, the J end by 5 bases, with 10 bases between. The germline V gene encodes CDR1 MDHEN and CDR2 SYDVKM.

This clonotype was seen ten or more times. The chain recombines TRBV5-6 with TRBJ2-7, with D possibly TRBD2 on 6 matching bases. The CDR3 has 14 amino acids. V gave up 4 bases and J gave up 5 bases, with 16 bases separating them. The germline V gene encodes CDR1 SGHDT and CDR2 YYEEEE. The CDR3 DNA reads TGTGCCAGCAGCGACCGGGACTCGTTCCACGAGCAGTACTTC. Amino acids: CASSDRDSFHEQYF.

This chain links TRBV29-1 with TRBJ2-3; TRBD2 is a possible D gene (6 bases). This CDR3 region has 14 residues. The V gene's germline CDR1 is SQVTM and CDR2 ANQGSEA. V was pared by 6 bases and J by 1 base, with 14 bases between. The CDR3 DNA is TGCAGCGTCCATGGGGACTGGCGCACAGATACGCAGTATTTT. Its protein product is CSVHGDWRTDTQYF.

The sample holds a few counts of this clonotype. The V and J genes are TRBV6-1 and TRBJ2-3; no definite D call. The V end lost 5 bases, the J end lost 3 bases, and 12 bases lay between the germline ends. This CDR3 contains 14 residues. CDR1 MNHNS and CDR2 SASEGT come from the germline V gene. CDR3 bases: TGTGCCAGCAGTCCTCCCCCCCCAACAGATACGCAGTATTTT. This sequence encodes CASSPPPPTDTQYF.

This clonotype was counted a few times. The chain joins TRBV20-1 to TRBJ2-5; the match to TRBD1 covers 7 bases. V shed 5 bases, J shed 4 bases, and the junction held 10 bases outside the gene matches. From germline, CDR1 is DFQATT and CDR2 SNEGSKA (reference sequence). This CDR3 is built from 14 residues. The CDR3 sequence is CSAVSLQGRETQYF. In DNA form, the CDR3 reads TGCAGTGCTGTAAGCCTACAGGGGAGAGAGACCCAGTACTTC.

The rearrangement joins TRBV20-1 to TRBJ2-5; possibly TRBD2 for D (5 bases). Trimming shortened V by 6 bases and J by 5 bases, and 19 bases separated the two germline ends. Germline CDR1 and CDR2: DFQATT and SNEGSKA (reference sequence). This CDR3 has 14 amino acids. CDR3 in amino acids: CSAGTRSGKETQYF. The CDR3 coding sequence is TGCAGTGCCGGCACACGGTCCGGGAAGGAGACCCAGTACTTC.

This clonotype was found a few times. The chain carries TRBV2 and TRBJ1-1, with no clear D. The germline V gene encodes CDR1 SNHLY and CDR2 FYNNEI. This CDR3 is 16 amino acids long. V was shortened by 3 bases and J by 0 bases, with 14 bases between the two germline ends. CDR3: CASSELMGSMNTEAFF. The CDR3, as DNA: TGTGCCAGCAGTGAGTTGATGGGATCGATGAACACTGAAGCTTTCTTT.

The chain is built from TRBV12-3 or TRBV12-4 and TRBJ1-5; no clear D. Trimming left V 5 bases short and J 7 bases short, with 18 bases between. This CDR3 comprises 15 residues. This CDR3 reads CASSPQTRGGQPQHF. The CDR3 DNA reads as TGTGCCAGCAGTCCCCAGACCCGGGGAGGACAGCCCCAGCATTTT.

The chain has TRBV6-1 and TRBJ2-7; 8 positions match TRBD1. CDR1 MNHNS and CDR2 SASEGT come from the germline V gene. J was trimmed by 7 bases and V by 10 bases; bases with no gene match: 6. This CDR3 contains 11 residues. CDR3 DNA: TGTGCCACATCACAGGGGGTTGAGCAGTACTTC. This sequence encodes CATSQGVEQYF.

This clonotype was detected only a few times. The J gene is TRBJ2-7, the V gene TRBV7-2; no clear D gene. V dropped 1 base and J dropped 2 bases, with 12 bases sitting between them. Germline V gene lookup returns CDR1 SGHTA and CDR2 FQGNSA. The CDR3 extends over 15 amino acids. CDR3: CASSLGQLPTYEQYF. CDR3 nucleotides: TGTGCCAGCAGCTTAGGGCAGCTCCCAACCTACGAGCAGTACTTC.

A few counts support this clonotype. The rearrangement joins TRBV4-1 to TRBJ2-2, with D possibly TRBD1 on 6 matching bases. This CDR3 has 15 amino acids. Trimming removed 1 base from V and 7 bases from J, with 13 bases in between. Germline loops: CDR1 MGHRA, CDR2 YSYEKL. CDR3 sequence: CASSQGQGHVGELFF. CDR3 bases: TGCGCCAGCAGCCAAGGCCAGGGGCATGTCGGGGAGCTGTTTTTT.

This clonotype occurred many times. In nucleotides, the CDR3 is TGTGCCAGCAGGTGGGGATTGAGCAATCAGCCCCAGCATTTT. This sequence encodes CASRWGLSNQPQHF. The V gene is TRBV12-3 or TRBV12-4, the J gene TRBJ1-5; D gene ambiguous. Trimming pared 6 bases from V and 1 base from J, leaving 10 bases between. The CDR3 is made up of 14 amino acids.

A few counts support this clonotype. The gene calls are TRBV7-2 and TRBJ2-1; D call uncertain. The ends were cut back, 3 bases at V and 9 bases at J, with 9 bases in the middle. Per germline, CDR1 SGHTA and CDR2 FQGNSA. This CDR3 has 12 amino acids. CDR3 sequence: CASSFYPREQFF. CDR3 DNA: TGTGCCAGCAGCTTCTACCCTCGTGAGCAGTTCTTC.

The chain joins TRBV20-1 to TRBJ2-1; 9 nucleotides align to TRBD2. The CDR3 extends over 15 amino acids. Germline lookup yields CDR1 DFQATT and CDR2 SNEGSKA (reference sequence). With 4 bases clipped from V and 4 bases from J, the junction kept 8 bases outside the gene matches. This CDR3 reads CSATISGRSYNEQFF. The CDR3 bases are TGCAGTGCTACGATCAGCGGGAGGTCGTACAATGAGCAGTTCTTC.

This clonotype was detected a few times. The chain is built from TRBV29-1 and TRBJ2-3, with D tentatively TRBD2 (6 bases). The CDR3 totals 14 residues. V was clipped by 5 bases and J by 2 bases, with 14 bases between them. Germline CDR1 is SQVTM and CDR2 is ANQGSEA. In DNA, the CDR3 is TGCAGCGTTTCTGGTGGGGGGATCACAGATACGCAGTATTTT. Encoded protein: CSVSGGGITDTQYF.

The table lists this clonotype with a few counts. The CDR3 loop is CSASRPGGEQYF. The CDR3 DNA sequence: TGCAGTGCTAGTAGACCGGGGGGGGAGCAGTACTTC. The rearrangement joins TRBV20-1 to TRBJ2-7, with 8 positions matching TRBD2. Per the germline V gene, CDR1 is DFQATT and CDR2 is SNEGSKA (reference sequence). V lost 3 bases and J lost 7; bases outside the gene matches: 5. The CDR3 spans 12 residues.

The genes are TRBV29-1 and TRBJ2-3; the match to TRBD2 covers 9 bases. Per germline, CDR1 SQVTM and CDR2 ANQGSEA. The CDR3 covers 13 residues. Trimming took 5 bases from V and 5 from J; bases not matched to a gene: 5. The chain's CDR3 is CSVIPSGIDTQYF. The DNA of the CDR3 is TGCAGCGTTATTCCTAGCGGGATAGATACGCAGTATTTT.

The rearrangement links TRBV27 to TRBJ2-6; TRBD1 aligns across 7 bases. V lost 6 bases and J lost 0; bases outside the gene matches: 11. The CDR3 extends over 18 amino acids. The germline CDR1 and CDR2 sequences are MNHEY and SMNVEV (reference sequence). The CDR3 is CASRLNRGDYSGANVLTF. The CDR3 DNA follows: TGTGCCAGCAGACTCAACAGGGGTGATTACTCTGGGGCCAACGTCCTGACTTTC.

This clonotype was detected only a few times. J is TRBJ1-5 and V is TRBV30, with D possibly TRBD1 on 6 matching bases. Germline CDR1 reads GTSNPN; CDR2 reads SVGIG (reference sequence). The germline V and J ends were trimmed by 2 bases and 6 bases, with 11 bases remaining between them. This CDR3 has 13 amino acids. CDR3 amino acids: CAWSRTETQPQHF. CDR3 nucleotides: TGTGCCTGGAGTAGGACAGAAACTCAGCCCCAGCATTTT.

V gene TRBV5-1 combines with J gene TRBJ2-2; D possibly matches TRBD1 or TRBD2 (5 bases each). Trimming shortened V by 5 bases and J by 6 bases, and 8 bases separated the two germline ends. This CDR3 is 12 amino acids long. The V gene's germline CDR1 is SGHRS and CDR2 YFSETQ. CDR3 loop: CASRRGPGELFF. The CDR3 DNA reads TGCGCCAGCAGGAGGGGCCCCGGGGAGCTGTTTTTT.

This clonotype was recorded many times. The rearrangement joins TRBV6-1 to TRBJ2-3; D perhaps matches TRBD2 (6 bases). Germline loops: CDR1 MNHNS, CDR2 SASEGT. Trimming removed 11 bases from V and 2 bases from J, with 17 bases in between. This CDR3 is built from 14 residues. The CDR3 is CAHSSSGPTDTQYF. CDR3 bases: TGTGCCCATTCAAGTAGCGGACCCACAGATACGCAGTATTTT.

Only a few counts were recorded for this clonotype. The chain carries TRBV5-6 and TRBJ1-1, with a tentative D call TRBD1 (6 bases). The V and J ends lost 3 bases and 1 base respectively, with 13 bases between them. This CDR3 has 15 residues. The germline V gene has CDR1 SGHDT and CDR2 YYEEEE. CDR3 loop: CASSSPGHPNTEAFF. CDR3 DNA sequence: TGTGCCAGCAGCTCACCGGGACATCCGAACACTGAAGCTTTCTTT.